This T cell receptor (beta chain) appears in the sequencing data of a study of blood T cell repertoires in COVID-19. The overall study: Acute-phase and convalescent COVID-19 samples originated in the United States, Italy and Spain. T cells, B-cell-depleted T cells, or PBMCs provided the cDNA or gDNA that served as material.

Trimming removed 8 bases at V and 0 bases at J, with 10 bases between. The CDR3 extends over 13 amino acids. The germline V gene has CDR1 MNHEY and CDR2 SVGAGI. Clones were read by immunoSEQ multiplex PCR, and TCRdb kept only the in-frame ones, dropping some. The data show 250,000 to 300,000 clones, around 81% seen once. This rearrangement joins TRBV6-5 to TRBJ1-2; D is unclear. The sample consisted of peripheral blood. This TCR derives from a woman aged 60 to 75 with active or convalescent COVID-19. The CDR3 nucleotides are TGTGCCAGCGTCCGGGATTCTAACTATGGCTACACCTTC. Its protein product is CASVRDSNYGYTF.